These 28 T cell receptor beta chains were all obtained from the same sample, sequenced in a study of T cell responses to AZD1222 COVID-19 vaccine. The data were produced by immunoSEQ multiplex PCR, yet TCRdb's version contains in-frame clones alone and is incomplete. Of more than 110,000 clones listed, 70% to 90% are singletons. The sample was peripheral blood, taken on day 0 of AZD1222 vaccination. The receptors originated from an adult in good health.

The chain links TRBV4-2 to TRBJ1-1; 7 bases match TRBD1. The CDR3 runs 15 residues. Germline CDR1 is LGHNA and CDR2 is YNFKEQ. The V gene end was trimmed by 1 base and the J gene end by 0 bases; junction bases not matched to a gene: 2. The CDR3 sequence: CASSQGQGMNTEAFF. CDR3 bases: TGTGCCAGCAGCCAAGGACAGGGAATGAACACTGAAGCTTTCTTT.

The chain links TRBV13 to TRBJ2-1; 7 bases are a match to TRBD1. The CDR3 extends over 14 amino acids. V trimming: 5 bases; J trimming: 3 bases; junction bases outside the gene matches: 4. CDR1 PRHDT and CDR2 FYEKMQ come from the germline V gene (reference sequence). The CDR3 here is CASSRQGYYNEQFF. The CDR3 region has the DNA TGTGCCAGCAGCCGACAGGGCTACTACAATGAGCAGTTCTTC.

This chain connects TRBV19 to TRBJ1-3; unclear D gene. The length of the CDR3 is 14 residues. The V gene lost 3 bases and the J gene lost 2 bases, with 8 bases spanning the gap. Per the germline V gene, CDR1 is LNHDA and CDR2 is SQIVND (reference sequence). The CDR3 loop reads CASSIDGPGNTIYF. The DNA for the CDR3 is TGTGCCAGTAGTATCGATGGTCCTGGAAACACCATATATTTT.

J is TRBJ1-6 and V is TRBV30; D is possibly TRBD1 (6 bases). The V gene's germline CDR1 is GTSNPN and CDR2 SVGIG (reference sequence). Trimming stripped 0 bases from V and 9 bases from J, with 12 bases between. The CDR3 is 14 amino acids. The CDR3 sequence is CAWSVLTGSSPLHF. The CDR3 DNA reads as TGTGCCTGGAGTGTACTAACAGGGAGTTCACCCCTCCACTTT.

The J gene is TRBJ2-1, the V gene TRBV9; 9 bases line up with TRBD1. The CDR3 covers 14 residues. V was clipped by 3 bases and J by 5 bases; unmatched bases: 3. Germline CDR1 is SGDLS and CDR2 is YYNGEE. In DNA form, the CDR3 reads TGTGCCAGCAGCGGGACAGGGGTCCACAATGAGCAGTTCTTC. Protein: CASSGTGVHNEQFF.

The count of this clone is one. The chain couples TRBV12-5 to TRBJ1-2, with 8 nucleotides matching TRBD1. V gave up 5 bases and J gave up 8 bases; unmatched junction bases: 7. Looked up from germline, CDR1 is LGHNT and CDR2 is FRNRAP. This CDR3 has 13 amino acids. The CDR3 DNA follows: TGTGCTAGTGGTCCGGACAGGGCGGGAGGCTACACCTTC. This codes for CASGPDRAGGYTF.

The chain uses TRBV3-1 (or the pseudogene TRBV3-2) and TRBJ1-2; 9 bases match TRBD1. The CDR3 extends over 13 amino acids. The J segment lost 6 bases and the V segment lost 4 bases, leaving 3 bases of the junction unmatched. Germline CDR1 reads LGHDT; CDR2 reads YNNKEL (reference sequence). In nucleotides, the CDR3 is TGTGCCAGCAGCCGGGACAGGGAGGATGGCTACACCTTC. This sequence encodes CASSRDREDGYTF.

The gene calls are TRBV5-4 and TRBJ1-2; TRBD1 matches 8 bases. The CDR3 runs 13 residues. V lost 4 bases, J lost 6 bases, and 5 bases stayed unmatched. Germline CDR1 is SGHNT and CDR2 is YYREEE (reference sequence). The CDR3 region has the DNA TGTGCCAGCAGCAGCAGGGGGCCAAATGGCTACACCTTC. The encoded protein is CASSSRGPNGYTF. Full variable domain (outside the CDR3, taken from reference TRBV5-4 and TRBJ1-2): ETGVTQSPTHLIKTRGQQVTLRCSSQSGHNTVSWYQQALGQGPQFIFQYYREEENGRGNFPPRFSGLQFPNYSSELNVNALELDDSALYLCASSSRGPNGYTFGSGTRLTVV.

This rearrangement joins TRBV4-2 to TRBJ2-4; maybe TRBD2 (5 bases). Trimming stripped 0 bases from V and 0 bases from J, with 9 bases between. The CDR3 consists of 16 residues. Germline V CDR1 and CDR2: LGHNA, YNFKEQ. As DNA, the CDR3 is TGTGCCAGCAGCCAAGATCTAGCAGAAGCCAAAAACATTCAGTACTTC. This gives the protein CASSQDLAEAKNIQYF.

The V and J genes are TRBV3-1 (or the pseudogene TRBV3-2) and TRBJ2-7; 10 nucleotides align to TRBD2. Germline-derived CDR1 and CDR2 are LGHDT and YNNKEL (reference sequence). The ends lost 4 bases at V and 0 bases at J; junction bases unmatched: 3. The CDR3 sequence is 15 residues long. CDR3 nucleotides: TGTGCCAGCAGCCCCAGGACTAGCGGCTCCTACGAGCAGTACTTC. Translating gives CASSPRTSGSYEQYF.

The CDR3 is CASSVGTSGKETQYF. In DNA, the CDR3 is TGTGCCAGCAGCGTAGGGACTAGCGGGAAGGAGACCCAGTACTTC. V and J are TRBV9 and TRBJ2-5; TRBD2 matches 12 bases. The CDR3 runs to 15 residues. Germline trimming cut 0 bases from V and 5 bases from J; bases unmatched to any gene: 2. Germline V CDR1 and CDR2: SGDLS, YYNGEE. Full variable domain (missing parts from reference TRBV9 and TRBJ2-5): DSGVTQTPKHLITATGQRVTLRCSPRSGDLSVYWYQQSLDQGLQFLIQYYNGEERAKGNILERFSAQQFPDLHSELNLSSLELGDSALYFCASSVGTSGKETQYFGPGTRLLVL.

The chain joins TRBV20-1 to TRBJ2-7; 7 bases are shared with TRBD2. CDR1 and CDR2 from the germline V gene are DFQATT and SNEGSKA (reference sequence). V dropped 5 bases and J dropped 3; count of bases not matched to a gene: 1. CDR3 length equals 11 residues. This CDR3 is CSAGLDYEQYF. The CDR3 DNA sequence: TGCAGTGCTGGACTAGACTACGAGCAGTACTTC.

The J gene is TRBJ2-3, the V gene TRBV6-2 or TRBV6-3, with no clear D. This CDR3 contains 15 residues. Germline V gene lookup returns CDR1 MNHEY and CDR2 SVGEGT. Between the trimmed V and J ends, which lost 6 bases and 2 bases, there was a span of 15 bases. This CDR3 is CASSRRVANTDTQYF. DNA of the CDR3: TGTGCCAGCAGCCGACGGGTGGCTAACACAGATACGCAGTATTTT.

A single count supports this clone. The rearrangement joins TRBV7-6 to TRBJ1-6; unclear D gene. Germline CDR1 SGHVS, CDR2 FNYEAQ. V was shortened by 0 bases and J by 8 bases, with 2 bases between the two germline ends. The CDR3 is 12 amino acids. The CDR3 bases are TGTGCCAGCAGCTTAGCGGATTCACCCCTCCACTTT. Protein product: CASSLADSPLHF.

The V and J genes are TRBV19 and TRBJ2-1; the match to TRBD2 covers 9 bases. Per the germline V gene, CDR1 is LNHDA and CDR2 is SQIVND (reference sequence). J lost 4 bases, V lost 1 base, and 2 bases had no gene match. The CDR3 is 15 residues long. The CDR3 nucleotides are TGTGCCAGTAGTATAGGACTAGCGGTTTACAATGAGCAGTTCTTC. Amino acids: CASSIGLAVYNEQFF.

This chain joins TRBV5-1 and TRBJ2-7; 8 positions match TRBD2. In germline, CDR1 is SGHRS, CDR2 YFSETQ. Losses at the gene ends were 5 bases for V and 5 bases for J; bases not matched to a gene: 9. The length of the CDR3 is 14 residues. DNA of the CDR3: TGCGCCAGCAGATACGGGAGGGAATCGCACGAGCAGTACTTC. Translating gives CASRYGRESHEQYF.

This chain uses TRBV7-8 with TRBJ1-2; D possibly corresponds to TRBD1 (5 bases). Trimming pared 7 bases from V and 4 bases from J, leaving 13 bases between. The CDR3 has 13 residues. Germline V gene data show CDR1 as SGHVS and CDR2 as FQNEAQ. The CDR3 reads CASTPRDGYGYTF. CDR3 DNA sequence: TGTGCCAGCACCCCGAGGGACGGCTATGGCTACACCTTC.

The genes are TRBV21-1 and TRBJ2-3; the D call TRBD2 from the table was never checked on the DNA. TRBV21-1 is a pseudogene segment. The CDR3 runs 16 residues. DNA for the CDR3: TGTGCCAGCAGCTGCCGCGGGACTAGCGACACAGATACGCAGTATTTT. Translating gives CASSCRGTSDTDTQYF.

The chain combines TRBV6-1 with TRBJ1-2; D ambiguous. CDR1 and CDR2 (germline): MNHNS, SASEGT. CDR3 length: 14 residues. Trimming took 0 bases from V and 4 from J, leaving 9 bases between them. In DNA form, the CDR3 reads TGTGCCAGCAGTGAAGCGGAGGGCCTCTATGGCTACACCTTC. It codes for CASSEAEGLYGYTF.

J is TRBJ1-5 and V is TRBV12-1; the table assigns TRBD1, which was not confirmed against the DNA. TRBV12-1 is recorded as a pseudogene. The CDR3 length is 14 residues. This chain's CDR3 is CASSFITGILPQHF. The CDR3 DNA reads TGTGCCAGCAGCTTTATTACAGGAATCTTGCCCCAGCATTTT.

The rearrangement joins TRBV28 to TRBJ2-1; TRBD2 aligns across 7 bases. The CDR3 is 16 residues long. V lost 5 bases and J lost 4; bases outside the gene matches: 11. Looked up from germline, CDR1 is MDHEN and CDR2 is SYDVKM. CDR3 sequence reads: CASSPLASGLYNEQFF. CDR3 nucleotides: TGTGCCAGCAGTCCCCTGGCTAGCGGCTTGTACAATGAGCAGTTCTTC.

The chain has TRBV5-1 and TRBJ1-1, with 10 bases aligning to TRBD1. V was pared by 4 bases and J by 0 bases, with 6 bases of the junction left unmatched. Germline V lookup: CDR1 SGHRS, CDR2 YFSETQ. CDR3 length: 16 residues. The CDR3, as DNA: TGCGCCAGCAGCGGCGGGACAGGGGAACTGAACACTGAAGCTTTCTTT. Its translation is CASSGGTGELNTEAFF.

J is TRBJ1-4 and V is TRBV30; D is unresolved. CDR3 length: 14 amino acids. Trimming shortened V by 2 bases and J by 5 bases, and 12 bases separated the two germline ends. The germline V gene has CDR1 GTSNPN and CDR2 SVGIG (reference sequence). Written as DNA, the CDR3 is TGTGCCTGGAGTTTGACGGGGATAAATGAAAAACTGTTTTTT. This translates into CAWSLTGINEKLFF.

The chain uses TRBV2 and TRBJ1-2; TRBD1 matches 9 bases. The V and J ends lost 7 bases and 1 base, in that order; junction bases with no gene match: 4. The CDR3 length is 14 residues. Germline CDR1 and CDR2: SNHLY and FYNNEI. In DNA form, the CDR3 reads TGTGCCAGCATGGCGGGACAGGGTAACTATGGCTACACCTTC. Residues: CASMAGQGNYGYTF.

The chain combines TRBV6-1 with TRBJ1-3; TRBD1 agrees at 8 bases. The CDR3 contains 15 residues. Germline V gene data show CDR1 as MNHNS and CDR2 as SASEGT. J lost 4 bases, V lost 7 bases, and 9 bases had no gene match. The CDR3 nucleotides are TGTGCCAGCACGGGCAGGGGGCTTGGAGGAAACACCATATATTTT. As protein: CASTGRGLGGNTIYF.

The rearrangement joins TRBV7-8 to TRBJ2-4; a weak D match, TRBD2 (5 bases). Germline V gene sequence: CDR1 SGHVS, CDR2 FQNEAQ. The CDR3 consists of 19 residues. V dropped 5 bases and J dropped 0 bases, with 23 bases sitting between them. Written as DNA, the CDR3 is TGTGCCAGCAGCCTCCGTGGGGAGAAGCTATTTCTAGCCAAAAACATTCAGTACTTC. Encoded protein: CASSLRGEKLFLAKNIQYF.

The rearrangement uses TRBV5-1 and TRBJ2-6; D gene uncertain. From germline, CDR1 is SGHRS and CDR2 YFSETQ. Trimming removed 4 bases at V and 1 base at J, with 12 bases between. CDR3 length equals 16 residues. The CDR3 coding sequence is TGCGCCAGCAGCCCCAAAATTGGTTCTGGGGCCAACGTCCTGACTTTC. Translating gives CASSPKIGSGANVLTF.

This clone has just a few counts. CDR3 nucleotides: TGTGCCAGCAGCGAAAGGTACACAGATACGCAGTATTTT. Its translation is CASSERYTDTQYF. J is TRBJ2-3 and V is TRBV11-3; D is undetermined. V lost 5 bases and J 2 bases, leaving 8 bases between the germline ends. This CDR3 region has 13 residues. CDR1 SGHNT and CDR2 YENEEA come from the germline V gene. The full variable domain, rest sourced from reference TRBV11-3 and TRBJ2-3, is EAGVVQSPRYKIIEKKQPVAFWCNPISGHNTLYWYLQNLGQGPELLIRYENEEAVDDSQLPKDRFSAERLKGVDSTLKIQPAELGDSAVYLCASSERYTDTQYFGPGTRLTVL.